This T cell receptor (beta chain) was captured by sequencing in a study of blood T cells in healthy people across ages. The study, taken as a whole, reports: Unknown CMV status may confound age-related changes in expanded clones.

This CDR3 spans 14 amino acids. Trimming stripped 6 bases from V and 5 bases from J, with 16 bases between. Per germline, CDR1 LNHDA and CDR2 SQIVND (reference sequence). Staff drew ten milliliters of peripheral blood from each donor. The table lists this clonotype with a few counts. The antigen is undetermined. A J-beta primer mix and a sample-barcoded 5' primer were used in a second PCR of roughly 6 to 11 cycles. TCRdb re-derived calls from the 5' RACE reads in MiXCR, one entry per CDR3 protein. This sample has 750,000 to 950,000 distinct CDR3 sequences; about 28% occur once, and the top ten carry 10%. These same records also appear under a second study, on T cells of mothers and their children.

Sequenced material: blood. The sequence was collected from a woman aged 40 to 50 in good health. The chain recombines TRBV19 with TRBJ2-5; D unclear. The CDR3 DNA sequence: TGTGCCAGTAGCCGTGACGGTAGAGACGAGACCCAGTACTTC. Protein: CASSRDGRDETQYF.